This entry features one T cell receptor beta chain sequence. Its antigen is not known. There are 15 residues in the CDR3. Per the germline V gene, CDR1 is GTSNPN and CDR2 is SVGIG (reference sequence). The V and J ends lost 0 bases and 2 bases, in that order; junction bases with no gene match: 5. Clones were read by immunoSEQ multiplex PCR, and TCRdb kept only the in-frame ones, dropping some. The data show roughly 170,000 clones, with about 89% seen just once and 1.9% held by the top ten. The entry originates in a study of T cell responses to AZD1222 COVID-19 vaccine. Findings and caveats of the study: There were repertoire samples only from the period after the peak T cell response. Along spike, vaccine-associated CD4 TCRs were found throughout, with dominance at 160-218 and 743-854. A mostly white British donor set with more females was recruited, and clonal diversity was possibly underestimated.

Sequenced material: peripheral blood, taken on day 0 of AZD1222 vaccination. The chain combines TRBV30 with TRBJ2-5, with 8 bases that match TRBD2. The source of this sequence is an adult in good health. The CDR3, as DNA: TGTGCCTGGAGTGTACCGTCTAGCGGGCAAGAGACCCAGTACTTC. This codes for CAWSVPSSGQETQYF.